These 8 T cell receptor beta chains were all obtained from the same sample, sequenced in a study of T cells in Graves' hyperthyroidism and ophthalmopathy. Amplification of TCR beta CDR3 regions used RNA as the template. Initially, a first-round RT-PCR of the TCR CDR3 employed the HTBI primer set. TCRdb called the multiplex PCR reads again in MiXCR, with one record for every CDR3 protein. The profile shows under 600,000 distinct CDR3 sequences, roughly 15% of them singletons. The specimen was blood. The source of these receptors is a woman aged 40 to 49 with Graves' ophthalmopathy.

The rearrangement joins TRBV12-3 or TRBV12-4 to TRBJ1-3, with D perhaps matching TRBD1 (6 bases). V shed 6 bases and J shed 4 bases, with 13 bases lying between them. This CDR3 comprises 14 residues. CDR3 DNA: TGTGCCAGCAGGCAGGGGCAGTTCGGAAACACCATATATTTT. Its protein is CASRQGQFGNTIYF.

In its sample, this clonotype was seen many times. The chain joins TRBV5-1 to TRBJ2-3; 9 bases match TRBD2. Per the germline V gene, CDR1 is SGHRS and CDR2 is YFSETQ. The CDR3 covers 16 residues. Trimming removed 1 base from V and 0 bases from J; junction bases left unmatched: 3. CDR3 residues: CASSLRLAGSTDTQYF. DNA for the CDR3: TGCGCCAGCAGCTTGAGGCTAGCGGGGAGCACAGATACGCAGTATTTT.

The table lists this clonotype with a few counts. The J gene is TRBJ2-5, the V gene TRBV25-1; no definite D call. Trimming pared 6 bases from V and 1 base from J, leaving 18 bases between. The CDR3 is made up of 16 amino acids. The germline V gene has CDR1 MGHDK and CDR2 SYGVNS. The CDR3: CASRPFYGEAQETQYF. CDR3 nucleotides: TGTGCCAGCAGGCCCTTCTACGGCGAAGCCCAAGAGACCCAGTACTTC.

This clonotype was seen ten or more times. The chain carries TRBV5-1 and TRBJ2-3, with 9 bases that match TRBD2. V lost 4 bases to trimming and J lost 3 bases; unmatched junction nucleotides: 9. The CDR3 consists of 16 residues. Per the germline V gene, CDR1 is SGHRS and CDR2 is YFSETQ. The CDR3 coding sequence is TGCGCCAGCAGCCCCCTGGGGGCGGGGGGGACAGATACGCAGTATTTT. Protein product: CASSPLGAGGTDTQYF.

This clonotype was counted ten times or more. The chain couples TRBV7-2 to TRBJ1-5; D perhaps matches TRBD1 (6 bases). Per germline, CDR1 SGHTA and CDR2 FQGNSA. Trimming cost V 1 base and J 6 bases, with 19 bases left between them. The length of the CDR3 is 17 residues. CDR3 DNA: TGTGCCAGCAGCTTAGGATCCGGGGGGGCAAGGGCTCAGCCCCAGCATTTT. Translated, it gives CASSLGSGGARAQPQHF.

The table lists this clonotype with a few counts. The chain carries TRBV7-2 and TRBJ2-2; 9 nucleotides agree with TRBD2. CDR3 length: 15 amino acids. CDR1 and CDR2 from the germline V gene are SGHTA and FQGNSA. Germline trimming cut 5 bases from V and 6 bases from J; bases unmatched to any gene: 7. The CDR3 coding sequence is TGTGCCAGCAGCCCCCAGGGACTAGCCTCCGGGGAGCTGTTTTTT. Translation: CASSPQGLASGELFF.

This clonotype has just a few counts. J is TRBJ2-1 and V is TRBV4-1; 7 positions agree with TRBD2. CDR1 and CDR2 (germline): MGHRA, YSYEKL. V lost 0 bases and J lost 5; bases outside the gene matches: 10. The CDR3 runs to 17 residues. The CDR3 region has the DNA TGCGCCAGCAGCCAAGAAACGGTCGGGGGGATAAACAATGAGCAGTTCTTC. Its translation is CASSQETVGGINNEQFF.

The chain uses TRBV7-9 and TRBJ2-3; D is unresolved. The V and J ends lost 5 bases and 6 bases respectively, with 15 bases between them. Germline assignment: CDR1 SEHNR and CDR2 FQNEAQ (reference sequence). There are 14 residues in the CDR3. As DNA, the CDR3 is TGTGCCAGCAGCATCCACGGCCCTGTGGATACGCAGTATTTT. Its translation: CASSIHGPVDTQYF.